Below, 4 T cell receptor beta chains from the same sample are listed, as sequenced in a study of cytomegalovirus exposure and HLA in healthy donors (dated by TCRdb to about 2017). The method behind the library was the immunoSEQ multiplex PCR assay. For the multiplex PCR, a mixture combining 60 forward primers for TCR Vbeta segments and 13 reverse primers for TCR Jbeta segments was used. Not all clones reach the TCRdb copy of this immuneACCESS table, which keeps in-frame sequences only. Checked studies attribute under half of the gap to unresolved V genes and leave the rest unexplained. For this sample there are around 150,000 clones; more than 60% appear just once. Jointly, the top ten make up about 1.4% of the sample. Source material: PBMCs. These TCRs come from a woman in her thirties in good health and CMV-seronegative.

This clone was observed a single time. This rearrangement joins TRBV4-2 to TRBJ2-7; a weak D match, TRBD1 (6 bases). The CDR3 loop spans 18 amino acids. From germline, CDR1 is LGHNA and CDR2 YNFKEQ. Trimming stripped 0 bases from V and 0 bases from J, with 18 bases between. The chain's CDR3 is CASSQEGPGTLSSYEQYF. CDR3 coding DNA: TGTGCCAGCAGCCAAGAAGGCCCCGGGACACTTAGCTCCTACGAGCAGTACTTC.

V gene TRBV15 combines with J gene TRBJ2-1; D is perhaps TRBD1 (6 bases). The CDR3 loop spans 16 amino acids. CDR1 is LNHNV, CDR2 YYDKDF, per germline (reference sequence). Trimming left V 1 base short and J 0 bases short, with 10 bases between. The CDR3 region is CATSRGVQGSYNEQFF. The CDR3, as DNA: TGTGCCACCAGCAGAGGAGTACAGGGCTCCTACAATGAGCAGTTCTTC.

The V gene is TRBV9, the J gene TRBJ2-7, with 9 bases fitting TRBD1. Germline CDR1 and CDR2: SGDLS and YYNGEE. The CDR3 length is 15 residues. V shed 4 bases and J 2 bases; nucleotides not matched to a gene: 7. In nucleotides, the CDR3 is TGTGCCAGCAGCCCGGGGACAGGGTCGGCCTACGAGCAGTACTTC. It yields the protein CASSPGTGSAYEQYF.

CDR3 sequence (DNA): TGTGCCAGCACCTCGCCCCCGGGACAGGGCGTCCTCGGCGAGCAGTACTTC. It codes for CASTSPPGQGVLGEQYF. This chain joins TRBV28 and TRBJ2-7; TRBD1 agrees at 9 bases. V lost 7 bases, J lost 6 bases, and 19 bases stayed unmatched. The CDR3 runs 17 residues. CDR1 is MDHEN and CDR2 is SYDVKM in the germline V gene.